This TCR beta chain was profiled in a study of T-cell reconstitution after alpha-beta-depleted transplantation in children. Germline V gene lookup returns CDR1 SGHTA and CDR2 FQGNSA. V lost 3 bases, J lost 0 bases, and 5 bases stayed unmatched. This CDR3 comprises 16 residues. Preparing the TCRbeta library involved the use of unique molecular identifiers. TCRdb fed the PCR reads into MiXCR, producing one record per CDR3 protein. Of about 420,000 distinct CDR3 sequences in the sample, 16% were seen once. Whole-study findings and limits: A year post-transplant, T-cell counts and diversity derived mostly from newly produced T cells. The study traced high day-60 TCRbeta diversity in some patients to surviving recipient T cells and thymic progenitors. About two months after transplant, alpha-beta T cells reportedly came from several hundred expanded graft clones.

This clonotype showed up many times. Its antigen is not identified. The source of this sequence is a boy younger than two who had a stem cell transplant for Wiskott-Aldrich syndrome, so the T cells may come from the graft donor. The sequences come from PBMCs, mostly from graft donor cells, collected 360 days after TCRalphabeta/CD19-depleted stem cell transplant. This chain joins TRBV7-2 and TRBJ2-3, with 8 bases lining up with TRBD1. CDR3 loop: CASSFRGQGSTDTQYF. The CDR3 bases are TGTGCCAGCAGCTTTCGCGGACAGGGTAGCACAGATACGCAGTATTTT. The full variable domain, completed using reference TRBV7-2 and TRBJ2-3, is GAGVSQSPSNKVTEKGKDVELRCDPISGHTALYWYRQSLGQGLEFLIYFQGNSAPDKSGLPSDRFSAERTGGSVSTLTIQRTQQEDSAVYLCASSFRGQGSTDTQYFGPGTRLTVL.